A selection of T cell receptor beta chains follows, all from one sample in a study of CD8+ T cells in alopecia areata. This table comes from immunoSEQ multiplex PCR, and its TCRdb copy is limited to in-frame clones, with some not included. The data show a few hundred thousand clones, around three fifths seen once. Source: CD4+ T cells sorted from blood, taken at week 4, from a patient treated with tofacitinib. Every receptor here comes from a human donor with alopecia areata. Each CDR3 is given with its conserved first and last residue. D genes are given only for firm matches. Clone sizes are given selectively: once, few, many, or a class where the clone is expanded.

v_call: TRBV29-1
clone_size: few
d_call: -
j_call: TRBJ1-2
cdr3_aa: CSVEDPNGYTF
cdr3_nt: TGCAGCGTTGAAGATCCCAATGGCTACACCTTC

v_call: TRBV29-1
clone_size: few
d_call: -
j_call: TRBJ2-1
cdr3_aa: CSVVTTAEQFF
cdr3_nt: TGCAGCGTTGTAACGACCGCCGAGCAGTTCTTC

v_call: TRBV30
clone_size: -
d_call: TRBD1
j_call: TRBJ1-6
cdr3_aa: CAWSVSRTGTASPLHF
cdr3_nt: TGTGCCTGGAGTGTCTCCAGGACAGGGACGGCTTCACCCCTCCACTTT

v_call: TRBV5-1
clone_size: -
d_call: TRBD1
j_call: TRBJ1-2
cdr3_aa: CASSGGQGEIRYGYTF
cdr3_nt: TGCGCCAGCAGCGGGGGACAGGGAGAAATACGGTATGGCTACACCTTC

v_call: TRBV29-1
clone_size: -
d_call: TRBD1
j_call: TRBJ2-7
cdr3_aa: CSVEGTGNSYEQYF
cdr3_nt: TGCAGCGTTGAGGGGACAGGGAATTCCTACGAGCAGTACTTC

v_call: TRBV28
clone_size: -
d_call: TRBD1
j_call: TRBJ1-2
cdr3_aa: CASSQGTAYGYTF
cdr3_nt: TGTGCCAGCAGCCAAGGGACAGCCTATGGCTACACCTTC

v_call: TRBV5-1
clone_size: -
d_call: -
j_call: TRBJ1-1
cdr3_aa: CASSLTGFSEAFF
cdr3_nt: TGCGCCAGCAGCCTTACGGGTTTCTCTGAAGCTTTCTTT

v_call: TRBV29-1
clone_size: few
d_call: -
j_call: TRBJ2-1
cdr3_aa: CSVTLDRSLVSEQFF
cdr3_nt: TGCAGCGTCACCCTGGACAGATCGCTTGTGTCGGAGCAGTTCTTC

v_call: TRBV29-1
clone_size: -
d_call: -
j_call: TRBJ1-2
cdr3_aa: CSVRQDSYGYTF
cdr3_nt: TGCAGCGTAAGACAGGATTCTTATGGCTACACCTTC

v_call: TRBV5-4
clone_size: -
d_call: TRBD2
j_call: TRBJ2-3
cdr3_aa: CASSLSSGSTDTQYF
cdr3_nt: TGTGCCAGCAGCTTGTCTAGCGGGAGCACAGATACGCAGTATTTT

v_call: TRBV5-1
clone_size: once
d_call: TRBD2
j_call: TRBJ2-3
cdr3_aa: CASSTAISGASTDTQYF
cdr3_nt: TGCGCCAGCAGCACAGCGATTAGCGGGGCCAGCACAGATACGCAGTATTTT

v_call: TRBV29-1
clone_size: few
d_call: TRBD1
j_call: TRBJ2-5
cdr3_aa: CSADRGETQYF
cdr3_nt: TGCAGCGCGGACAGGGGGGAGACCCAGTACTTC

v_call: TRBV2
clone_size: -
d_call: -
j_call: TRBJ2-5
cdr3_aa: CATSLGRLETQYF
cdr3_nt: TGTGCCACCTCTTTGGGCAGGTTAGAGACCCAGTACTTC

v_call: TRBV6-5
clone_size: -
d_call: TRBD1
j_call: TRBJ2-3
cdr3_aa: CASSARDRGSDTQYF
cdr3_nt: TGTGCCAGCAGTGCACGGGACAGGGGCTCGGATACGCAGTATTTT

v_call: TRBV11-2
clone_size: -
d_call: TRBD2
j_call: TRBJ2-4
cdr3_aa: CASSLERLAENIQYF
cdr3_nt: TGTGCCAGCAGCTTAGAACGACTAGCAGAAAACATTCAGTACTTC